This is a list of T cell receptor beta chains from one sample in a study of blood T cells in healthy people across ages. TCRdb re-analysed the 5' RACE reads in MiXCR, keeping a single row per CDR3 protein. This sample has approximately 800,000 distinct CDR3 sequences, with less than 80% found just once. Material: blood. The receptors derive from a young man in good health. Both conserved end residues are part of each CDR3. The D gene is left open where the match is weak. Expanded clones get a size class; other rows say once, few or many, or leave the size out.

>TRBV3-1|18|-|TRBJ2-3|-
TGTGCCAGCAGCCAAGGGGCGCTGAGGCAGGGATACCTAGATACGCAGTATTTT
CASSQGALRQGYLDTQYF
>TRBV6-4|15|-|TRBJ2-1|-
TGTGCCAGCAGTGAGTCGGAGGGCCCCGAGGATGAGCAGTTCTTC
CASSESEGPEDEQFF
>TRBV7-2|12|TRBD1|TRBJ1-1|-
TGTGCCAGCAGCACCCAGGGGGCTGAAGCTTTCTTT
CASSTQGAEAFF
>TRBV7-2|16|-|TRBJ1-5|-
TGTGCCAGCAGCTTAGGGACAAGGGATTTAAATCAGCCCCAGCATTTT
CASSLGTRDLNQPQHF
>TRBV5-1|15|-|TRBJ1-1|-
TGCGCCAGCAGCGGCGAGGGTTGGGAGAACACTGAAGCTTTCTTT
CASSGEGWENTEAFF
>TRBV20-1|14|-|TRBJ2-7|-
TGCAGTGCTAGAGAACCACCGCGCCGGGACGAGCAGTACTTC
CSAREPPRRDEQYF
>TRBV29-1|14|-|TRBJ1-1|-
TGCAGCGTTGACCACAGGGCCGGACCAACTGAAGCTTTCTTT
CSVDHRAGPTEAFF
>TRBV7-2|13|-|TRBJ2-4|-
TGTGCCAGCAGCTTAGGTGCTGGGGGCATTCAGTACTTC
CASSLGAGGIQYF
>TRBV7-9|13|-|TRBJ2-4|-
TGTGCCACCGAACCCTTAGCCAAAAACATTCAGTACTTC
CATEPLAKNIQYF
>TRBV25-1|13|-|TRBJ1-4|-
TGTGCCAGCAGGCGCAGGGCAGGCGAAAAACTGTTTTTT
CASRRRAGEKLFF
>TRBV28|17|-|TRBJ2-5|-
TGCGCCGGCAGTTTAGGGGCAGCAGGCAAAGACCAAGAGACCCAGTACTTC
CAGSLGAAGKDQETQYF
>TRBV30|14|TRBD1|TRBJ2-6|-
TGTGCCTGGAGGACAGGGGCGGGGGCCAACGTCCTGACTTTC
CAWRTGAGANVLTF
>TRBV7-2|13|TRBD2|TRBJ2-5|few
TGTGCCAGCACCCGGGGGGGCGGAGAGACCCAGTACTTC
CASTRGGGETQYF
>TRBV2|15|TRBD2|TRBJ2-7|-
TGTGCCAGCAGGGTCGCTAGCGGGGGCTTCTACGAGCAGTACTTC
CASRVASGGFYEQYF
>TRBV29-1|15|-|TRBJ2-3|-
TGCAGCGTTGAAGGGGGGGGCGCCCCAGCAGATACGCAGTATTTT
CSVEGGGAPADTQYF
>TRBV4-3|18|TRBD1|TRBJ1-4|-
TGCGCCAGCAGCCGAGGCCTGAGCAGGGCGCAGGGGGATGAAAAACTGTTTTTT
CASSRGLSRAQGDEKLFF
>TRBV10-3|15|TRBD2|TRBJ2-1|-
TGTGCCATCAGTGGACGAGTAGCGGGGAACAATGAGCAGTTCTTC
CAISGRVAGNNEQFF
>TRBV7-2|15|-|TRBJ2-3|few
TGTGCCAGCAGCTTCGCGGGGACCGTCTCAGATACGCAGTATTTT
CASSFAGTVSDTQYF
>TRBV3-1|17|-|TRBJ2-7|-
TGTGCCAGCAGCCAAGGCGGCGGGACACCAGGCTCCTACGAGCAGTACTTC
CASSQGGGTPGSYEQYF
>TRBV4-3|16|TRBD1|TRBJ2-7|-
TGCGCCAGCAGCCAAGATCCGGGGACAGGGACCTACGAGCAGTACTTC
CASSQDPGTGTYEQYF
>TRBV28|12|-|TRBJ2-3|-
TGTGCCACCATGCGGGGGCCAGATACGCAGTATTTT
CATMRGPDTQYF
>TRBV10-3|15|TRBD2|TRBJ2-7|-
TGTGCCATCAGTGACCGGACTAGCGGGAGCTACGAGCAGTACTTC
CAISDRTSGSYEQYF
>TRBV6-5|11|-|TRBJ2-5|-
TGTACCAGCAGTGTTCTCGAGACCCAGTACTTC
CTSSVLETQYF
>TRBV4-2|16|TRBD2|TRBJ2-5|-
TGTGCCAGCAGCCACGGGACTAGCGGGGGTGAAGAGACCCAGTACTTC
CASSHGTSGGEETQYF
>TRBV7-2|13|-|TRBJ2-2|-
TGTGCCAGCAGCTCACTGGGTGGCGGGGAGCTGTTTTTT
CASSSLGGGELFF
>TRBV3-1|14|-|TRBJ2-3|few
TGTGCCAGCAGCCCGGGACACCTCACAGATACGCAGTATTTT
CASSPGHLTDTQYF
>TRBV7-2|16|TRBD2|TRBJ2-3|few
TGTGCCAGCACCCCGGCGGGAGTACCGATCACAGATACGCAGTATTTT
CASTPAGVPITDTQYF
>TRBV7-9|16|TRBD2|TRBJ2-3|-
TGTGCCAGCAGCGAGGGACTAGCGGGGGGCCCAGATACGCAGTATTTT
CASSEGLAGGPDTQYF
>TRBV20-1|15|-|TRBJ2-7|-
TGCAGTGCTCCCTTCCCTCTGATTTTCTCCTACGAGCAGTACTTC
CSAPFPLIFSYEQYF
>TRBV7-2|15|-|TRBJ1-2|few
TGTGCCAGCAGCCCAACGGGACCCGGCGCACGGGGCTACACCTTC
CASSPTGPGARGYTF
>TRBV7-3|13|TRBD1|TRBJ2-1|-
TGTGCCAGCGGCCGGGACAGGTCCAATGAGCAGTTCTTC
CASGRDRSNEQFF
>TRBV9|14|-|TRBJ2-7|-
TGTGCCAGCAGCGTAGCTTCGGACACCAATCGTCGGTACTTC
CASSVASDTNRRYF
>TRBV20-1|14|-|TRBJ2-6|few
TGCAGTGCTTTCCAGGACACAGGTCCCAACGTCCTGACTTTC
CSAFQDTGPNVLTF
>TRBV6-2/TRBV6-3|11|-|TRBJ1-2|few
TGTGCCAGCAAGTCGACAGGTTTCTACACCTTC
CASKSTGFYTF
>TRBV3-1|17|TRBD2|TRBJ2-3|-
TGTGCCAGCAGCCAAGATGGACGAGCGGGGGGTAGTGATACGCAGTATTTT
CASSQDGRAGGSDTQYF
>TRBV29-1|12|-|TRBJ1-2|few
TGCAGCGTTGACCATCAGGGCTATGGCTACACCTTC
CSVDHQGYGYTF
>TRBV12-3/TRBV12-4|16|TRBD1|TRBJ2-3|-
TGTGCCAGCAGCCTGGCCGGGACAGGGGCGACAGATACGCAGTATTTT
CASSLAGTGATDTQYF
>TRBV6-2/TRBV6-3|13|TRBD1|TRBJ2-7|-
TGTGCCAGCAACCTGGACAGGGCGAACGAGCAGTACTTC
CASNLDRANEQYF
>TRBV20-1|14|-|TRBJ2-7|few
TGCAGTGCTAGCGATGGGAGTAGGTATTACGAGCAGTACTTC
CSASDGSRYYEQYF
>TRBV7-9|16|-|TRBJ1-4|once
TGTGCCAGCAGCTTGCAGGGGCAAGAAACTAATGAAAAACTGTTTTTT
CASSLQGQETNEKLFF
>TRBV7-2|17|TRBD2|TRBJ2-1|many
TGTGCCAGCAGCTTAGCTAGCGGGGGGGCCGTCTACAATGAGCAGTTCTTC
CASSLASGGAVYNEQFF
>TRBV20-1|14|TRBD2|TRBJ2-3|-
TGCAGTGCTAGACAGGCGGGGGTTACAGATACGCAGTATTTT
CSARQAGVTDTQYF
>TRBV9|14|-|TRBJ1-5|-
TGTGCCAGCAGCGTAGGCAGTGTCAATCAGCCCCAGCATTTT
CASSVGSVNQPQHF
>TRBV6-5|17|TRBD2|TRBJ2-1|-
TGTGCCAGCAGTTACCCCTTACGGGGGGGCTCCTACAATGAGCAGTTCTTC
CASSYPLRGGSYNEQFF
>TRBV13|13|-|TRBJ1-2|-
TGTGCCAGCAGCGCCCAGGGGACCTATGGCTACACCTTC
CASSAQGTYGYTF
>TRBV10-3|19|TRBD2|TRBJ2-5|-
TGTGCCATCAGTGAGTCGAGAAGACTAGCGGGTCCCGGAGAAGAGACCCAGTACTTC
CAISESRRLAGPGEETQYF
>TRBV29-1|13|TRBD1|TRBJ1-5|once
TGCAGCGTCCGACAGGGCCACGGTCAGCCCCAGCATTTT
CSVRQGHGQPQHF
>TRBV2|15|-|TRBJ1-6|few
TGTGCCAGCACAGACGGGAGCTCCTATAATTCACCCCTCCACTTT
CASTDGSSYNSPLHF
>TRBV6-1|18|-|TRBJ2-3|-
TGTGCCAGCAAGGACCCGGTATCCGGACTGGGAGTCACAGATACGCAGTATTTT
CASKDPVSGLGVTDTQYF
>TRBV12-3/TRBV12-4|16|-|TRBJ1-6|few
TGTGCCAGCGGGGGGGGGAGTGACTCCTATAATTCACCCCTCCACTTT
CASGGGSDSYNSPLHF
>TRBV4-2|14|-|TRBJ2-3|-
TGTGCCAGCAGCCACCCGACTAGGGCTGATACGCAGTATTTT
CASSHPTRADTQYF
>TRBV6-6|14|-|TRBJ2-7|-
TGTGCCAGCAGTTATAGCGCCGGATCCTACGAGCAGTACTTC
CASSYSAGSYEQYF
>TRBV27|12|TRBD1|TRBJ2-1|-
TGTGCCAGCAGTTTCCAGGGACAGAGTCTGTTCTTC
CASSFQGQSLFF
>TRBV20-1|16|-|TRBJ2-1|-
TGCAGTGCTAGTAGTGGGGTGTCGGGGATCTACAATGAGCAGTTCTTC
CSASSGVSGIYNEQFF